This record looks at one T cell receptor beta chain sequence and its context. Its antigen remains unidentified. The CDR3 covers 13 residues. CDR1 and CDR2 from the germline V gene are MNHNY and SVGAGI (reference sequence). Primers used in a second PCR of roughly 7 to 11 cycles were a sample-barcoded 5' primer and a J-beta primer mix. TCRdb used MiXCR to reprocess the 5' RACE reads, holding one entry per CDR3 protein. This table holds about 1.4 million distinct CDR3 sequences, almost 60% found once. The entry originates in a study of blood T cells in healthy people across ages. General observations from the study: When set beside aged donors, long-lived donors presented more naive CD4+ cells and higher diversity. A roughly linear age-dependent decrease characterized TCR beta diversity per million T cells.

The sequencing sample was made of blood. V is TRBV6-6 and J is TRBJ2-4; no definite D call. TRBJ2-7 matches the DNA end more closely, so the J call is doubtful. The sequence was collected from a man aged 18-30 years in good health. CDR3 DNA sequence: TGTGCCAGCAGCCCCTCTTACGTAAACGAGCAGTACTTC. Amino acids: CASSPSYVNEQYF.